These 15 T cell receptor beta chains were all obtained from the same sample, sequenced in a study of blood T cell repertoires in COVID-19. Clones were read by immunoSEQ multiplex PCR, and TCRdb kept only the in-frame ones, dropping some. The repertoire holds about 80,000 clones, with around 80% as singletons. Sample: peripheral blood. The origin of the receptors is a man older than 75 with acute or convalescent COVID-19.

This clone has only a few counts. The chain recombines TRBV5-5 with TRBJ2-2, with 7 bases that match TRBD2. J lost 2 bases, V lost 3 bases, and 1 base had no gene match. The CDR3 is 14 residues long. Per germline, CDR1 SGHKS and CDR2 YYEKEE (reference sequence). The CDR3 here is CASSWGLNTGELFF. CDR3 in DNA: TGTGCCAGCAGCTGGGGACTAAACACCGGGGAGCTGTTTTTT.

This chain joins TRBV7-9 and TRBJ2-1; 9 nucleotides align to TRBD1. V was pared by 3 bases and J by 7 bases, with 13 bases of the junction left unmatched. Looked up from germline, CDR1 is SEHNR and CDR2 is FQNEAQ (reference sequence). The CDR3 totals 17 residues. The CDR3 loop is CASSFAAPGQGSNEQFF. CDR3 nucleotide sequence: TGTGCCAGCAGCTTTGCGGCCCCGGGACAGGGATCGAATGAGCAGTTCTTC.

The sample holds many counts of this clone. This chain links TRBV15 with TRBJ2-7, with 7 bases lining up with TRBD2. The CDR3 is 15 amino acids. CDR1 is LNHNV and CDR2 is YYDKDF in the germline V gene (reference sequence). With 4 bases clipped from V and 1 base from J, the junction kept 7 bases outside the gene matches. The CDR3 loop reads CATSMLASGSYEQYF. The CDR3 DNA reads as TGTGCCACCAGCATGCTGGCTAGCGGATCCTACGAGCAGTACTTC.

The V and J genes are TRBV19 and TRBJ1-5; possibly TRBD1 for D (6 bases). Per the germline V gene, CDR1 is LNHDA and CDR2 is SQIVND (reference sequence). Between the trimmed V and J ends, which lost 3 bases and 1 base, there was a span of 13 bases. CDR3 length: 16 amino acids. The chain's CDR3 is CASSMSGVRSNQPQHF. The CDR3 region has the DNA TGTGCCAGTAGTATGTCAGGGGTTCGGAGCAATCAGCCCCAGCATTTT.

The V gene is TRBV29-1, the J gene TRBJ2-7; 9 nucleotides align to TRBD1. The trim removed 6 bases at V and 2 bases at J, leaving 11 bases unmatched. The germline V gene encodes CDR1 SQVTM and CDR2 ANQGSEA. The CDR3 extends over 15 amino acids. The DNA of the CDR3 is TGCAGCGTCTCTCCGGGGACAGGGTTTCCCTACGAGCAGTACTTC. Amino acids: CSVSPGTGFPYEQYF.

This chain connects TRBV7-6 to TRBJ2-5; 7 bases fit TRBD2. CDR1 is SGHVS, CDR2 FNYEAQ, per germline. This CDR3 comprises 13 residues. The J segment lost 5 bases and the V segment lost 8 bases, leaving 8 bases of the junction unmatched. CDR3 DNA: TGTGCCAGCGCGGGGGTACTTGGGGAGACCCAGTACTTC. Its translation is CASAGVLGETQYF.

This clone was found a few times. This sequence joins TRBV4-2 and TRBJ1-3; 7 bases align to TRBD1. The J segment lost 0 bases and the V segment lost 0 bases, leaving 5 bases of the junction unmatched. Germline V gene sequence: CDR1 LGHNA, CDR2 YNFKEQ. The CDR3 length is 17 residues. DNA for the CDR3: TGTGCCAGCAGCCAAGATAGGGACAGTAGCTCTGGAAACACCATATATTTT. Its translation is CASSQDRDSSSGNTIYF.

This clone was found once. The V and J genes are TRBV7-5 and TRBJ1-3; the table's D call of TRBD1 was not tested on the DNA. TRBV7-5 is an annotated pseudogene. This CDR3 has 15 amino acids. CDR3 loop: CARSLPGKAGNTIYF. Here the CDR3 DNA reads TGTGCCAGAAGCTTGCCAGGGAAGGCTGGAAACACCATATATTTT.

The chain carries TRBV19 and TRBJ2-1; 7 bases align to TRBD1. Germline trimming cut 6 bases from V and 1 base from J; bases unmatched to any gene: 6. The CDR3 extends over 15 amino acids. Germline lookup yields CDR1 LNHDA and CDR2 SQIVND (reference sequence). CDR3 amino acids: CASSKRQGSYNEQFF. DNA of the CDR3: TGTGCCAGTAGCAAGCGACAGGGATCCTACAATGAGCAGTTCTTC.

The chain joins TRBV15 to TRBJ1-5; D is possibly TRBD1 (6 bases). Between the trimmed V and J ends, which lost 0 bases and 7 bases, there was a span of 13 bases. The CDR3 contains 15 residues. Germline V lookup: CDR1 LNHNV, CDR2 YYDKDF (reference sequence). The CDR3 nucleotides read TGTGCCACCAGCAGAGAGAACAGGGAAAGCCAGCCCCAGCATTTT. Residues: CATSRENRESQPQHF.

This chain links TRBV3-1 (or the pseudogene TRBV3-2) with TRBJ1-1, with D hard to call. The germline V gene encodes CDR1 LGHDT and CDR2 YNNKEL (reference sequence). This CDR3 has 14 amino acids. Trimming shortened V by 2 bases and J by 0 bases, and 7 bases separated the two germline ends. As DNA, the CDR3 is TGTGCCAGCAGCCAAATTCTTATGAACACTGAAGCTTTCTTT. This gives the protein CASSQILMNTEAFF.

V is TRBV6-1 and J is TRBJ1-4; 7 nucleotides line up with TRBD1. The CDR3 runs to 15 residues. Germline V lookup: CDR1 MNHNS, CDR2 SASEGT. V trimming: 7 bases; J trimming: 5 bases; junction bases outside the gene matches: 10. This CDR3 reads CASTERQGGNEKLFF. The CDR3 DNA sequence: TGTGCCAGCACCGAAAGACAGGGCGGAAATGAAAAACTGTTTTTT.

The rearrangement links TRBV27 to TRBJ1-6; tentative D call: TRBD1 (6 bases). Germline assignment: CDR1 MNHEY and CDR2 SMNVEV (reference sequence). The CDR3 is 15 residues long. V gave up 8 bases and J gave up 8 bases, with 19 bases separating them. The CDR3 nucleotides read TGTGCCAGCTCCCTCCGGAGGGGGAGGGATTCACCCCTCCACTTT. Residues: CASSLRRGRDSPLHF.

This clone has only a few counts. The chain has TRBV10-1 and TRBJ1-4; perhaps TRBD1 as D (5 bases). CDR1 WNHNN and CDR2 SYGVQD come from the germline V gene (reference sequence). The V end was cut by 4 bases, the J end by 10 bases, with 10 bases between. The length of the CDR3 is 12 residues. Written as DNA, the CDR3 is TGCGCCAGCAGTGTGGGGGGTGGAAAACTGTTTTTT. Its translation is CASSVGGGKLFF.

As to this clone: The sample has other DNA sequences that encode this CDR3 too. This chain links TRBV6-5 with TRBJ1-2, with D possibly being TRBD1 (6 bases). The CDR3 covers 13 residues. CDR1 MNHEY and CDR2 SVGAGI come from the germline V gene. Trimming left V 5 bases short and J 2 bases short, with 9 bases between. CDR3 amino acids: CASSLGQNYGYTF. The CDR3, as DNA: TGTGCCAGCAGTCTGGGACAAAACTATGGCTACACCTTC.